This T cell receptor (beta chain) emerged from a study of human T cells and chemical hapten exposure. Time point in this sample: patch test 2, 6 weeks after DPC sensitization. Treatment given: therapeutic diphenylcyclopropenone sensitization with weekly scalp DPC. Individual cDNA molecules (in the library) carried attached unique molecular identifiers. One entry per CDR3 protein, called by TCRdb with MiXCR from the RACE reads. The sample holds 330,000 or so distinct CDR3 sequences, under 6.5% seen once. Per the germline V gene, CDR1 is MGHDK and CDR2 is SYGVNS. The CDR3 extends over 10 amino acids. V dropped 3 bases and J dropped 9 bases, with 5 bases sitting between them. This clonotype has at least ten counts.

The sample in question was whole blood, obtained in connection with sensitization to the hapten diphenylcyclopropenone (DPC). The chain uses TRBV25-1 and TRBJ1-1; D gene ambiguous. The receptor was derived from a woman aged 18-29 years with alopecia areata. Some clones in this sample may be carry-over from other donors' samples. CDR3 loop: CASSDLKAFF. CDR3 in DNA: TGTGCCAGCAGTGACCTAAAAGCTTTCTTT.